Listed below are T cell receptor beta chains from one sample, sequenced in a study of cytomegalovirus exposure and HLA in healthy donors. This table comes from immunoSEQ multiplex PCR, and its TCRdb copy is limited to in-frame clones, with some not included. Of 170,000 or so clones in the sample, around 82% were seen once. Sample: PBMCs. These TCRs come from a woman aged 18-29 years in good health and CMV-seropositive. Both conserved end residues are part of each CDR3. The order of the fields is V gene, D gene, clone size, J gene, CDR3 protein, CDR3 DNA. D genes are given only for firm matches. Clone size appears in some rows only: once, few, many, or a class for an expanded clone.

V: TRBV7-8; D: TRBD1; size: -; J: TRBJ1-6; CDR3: CASSQTGGGSPLHF; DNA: TGTGCCAGCAGCCAGACAGGGGGTGGGTCACCCCTCCACTTT
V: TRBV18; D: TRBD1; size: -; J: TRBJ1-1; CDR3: CASSPPDRVNTEAFF; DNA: TGTGCCAGCTCACCACCTGACAGGGTGAACACTGAAGCTTTCTTT
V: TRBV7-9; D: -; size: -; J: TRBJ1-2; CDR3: CASSFSRQATF; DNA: TGTGCCAGCAGCTTCTCACGCCAGGCTACCTTC
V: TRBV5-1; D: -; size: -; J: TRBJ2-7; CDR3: CASSLVNYEQYF; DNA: TGCGCCAGCAGCTTGGTTAACTACGAGCAGTACTTC
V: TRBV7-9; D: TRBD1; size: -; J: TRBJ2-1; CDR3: CASNSWTGSDEQFF; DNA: TGTGCCAGCAACTCATGGACAGGGAGCGATGAGCAGTTCTTC
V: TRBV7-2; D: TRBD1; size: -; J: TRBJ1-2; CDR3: CASGGAGQGSYTF; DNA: TGTGCCAGCGGCGGAGCCGGACAGGGGTCCTACACCTTC
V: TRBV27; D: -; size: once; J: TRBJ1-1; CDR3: CASSLSRNTEAFF; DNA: TGTGCCAGCAGTTTATCCAGGAACACTGAAGCTTTCTTT
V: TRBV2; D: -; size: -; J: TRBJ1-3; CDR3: CASSGWQGSLSSGNTIYF; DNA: TGTGCCAGCAGTGGTTGGCAGGGGTCCCTGAGCTCTGGAAACACCATATATTTT
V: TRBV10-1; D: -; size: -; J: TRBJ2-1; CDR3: CASSAGGAGYNEQFF; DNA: TGCGCCAGCAGTGCCGGTGGGGCCGGGTACAATGAGCAGTTCTTC
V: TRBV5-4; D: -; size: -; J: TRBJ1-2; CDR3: CASSFGTQRSGYTF; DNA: TGTGCCAGCAGCTTCGGGACACAGCGAAGTGGCTACACCTTC
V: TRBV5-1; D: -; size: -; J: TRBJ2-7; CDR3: CASSLGGELYEQYF; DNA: TGCGCCAGCAGCTTGGGCGGGGAGCTATACGAGCAGTACTTC
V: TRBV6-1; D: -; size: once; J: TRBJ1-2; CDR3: CASRETGSNYGYTF; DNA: TGTGCCAGCAGGGAGACAGGATCTAACTATGGCTACACCTTC
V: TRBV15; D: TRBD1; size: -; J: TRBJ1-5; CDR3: CATSGQGGDQPQHF; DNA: TGTGCCACCAGTGGACAGGGAGGGGATCAGCCCCAGCATTTT
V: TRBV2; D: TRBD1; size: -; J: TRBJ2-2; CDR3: CASSFQGVPGELFF; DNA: TGTGCCAGCAGTTTCCAGGGGGTTCCCGGGGAGCTGTTTTTT
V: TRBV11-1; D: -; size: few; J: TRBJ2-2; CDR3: CASSLGGVGELFF; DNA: TGTGCCAGCAGCTTAGGGGGAGTCGGGGAGCTGTTTTTT
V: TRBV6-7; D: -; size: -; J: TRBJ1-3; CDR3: CASSYSEEEENTIYF; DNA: TGTGCCAGCAGTTACTCGGAAGAAGAGGAAAACACCATATATTTT
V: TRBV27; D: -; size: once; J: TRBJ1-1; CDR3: CASSLQVGINTEAFF; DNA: TGTGCCAGCAGTTTACAGGTCGGCATCAACACTGAAGCTTTCTTT
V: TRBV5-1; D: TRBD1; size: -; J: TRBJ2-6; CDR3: CASSSGQGSGANVLTF; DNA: TGCGCCAGCAGCAGCGGACAGGGCTCTGGGGCCAACGTCCTGACTTTC
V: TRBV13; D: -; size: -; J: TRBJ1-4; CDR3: CASSLGNSEKLFF; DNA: TGTGCCAGCAGCTTAGGGAACAGTGAAAAACTGTTTTTT
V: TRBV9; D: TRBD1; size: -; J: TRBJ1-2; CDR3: CASSVDGQGAYGYTF; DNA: TGTGCCAGCAGCGTAGATGGACAGGGCGCCTATGGCTACACCTTC
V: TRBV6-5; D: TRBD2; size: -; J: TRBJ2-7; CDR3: CASSLTAGGTYEQYF; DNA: TGTGCCAGCAGCCTCACAGCGGGGGGGACCTACGAGCAGTACTTC
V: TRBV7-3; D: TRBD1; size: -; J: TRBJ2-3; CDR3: CASSAQGNTDTQYF; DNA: TGTGCCAGCAGCGCACAGGGGAACACAGATACGCAGTATTTT
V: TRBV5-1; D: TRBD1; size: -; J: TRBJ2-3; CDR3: CASTPRDSRTDTQYF; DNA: TGCGCCAGCACCCCCCGGGACAGCCGCACAGATACGCAGTATTTT
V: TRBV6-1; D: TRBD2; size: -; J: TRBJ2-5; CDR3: CASSLMELAGGRYF; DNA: TGTGCCAGCAGCCTAATGGAACTAGCGGGGGGTCGGTACTTC
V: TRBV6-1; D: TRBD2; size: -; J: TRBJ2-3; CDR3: CASSESGGVDTQYF; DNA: TGTGCCAGCAGCGAAAGCGGGGGGGTAGATACGCAGTATTTT
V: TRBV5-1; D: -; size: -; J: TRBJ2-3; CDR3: CATASRTDSTDTQYF; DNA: TGCGCCACCGCCTCACGGACAGATTCCACAGATACGCAGTATTTT
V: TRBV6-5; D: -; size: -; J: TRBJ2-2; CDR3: CASTSPNTGELFF; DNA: TGTGCCAGCACCTCCCCGAACACCGGGGAGCTGTTTTTT
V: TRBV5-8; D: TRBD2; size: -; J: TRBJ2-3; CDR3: CAGGLAGDPTDTQYF; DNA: TGTGCCGGGGGACTAGCGGGGGACCCCACAGATACGCAGTATTTT
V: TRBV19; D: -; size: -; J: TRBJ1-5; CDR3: CASRQGHPSAQPQHF; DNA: TGTGCCAGTAGACAGGGACACCCATCAGCTCAGCCCCAGCATTTT
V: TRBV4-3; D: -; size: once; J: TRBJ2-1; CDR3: CASSQVEEIRTDYNEQFF; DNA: TGCGCCAGCAGCCAAGTAGAGGAGATCCGGACAGATTACAATGAGCAGTTCTTC
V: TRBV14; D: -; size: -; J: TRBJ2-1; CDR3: CASSLRDEQFF; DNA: TGTGCCAGCAGCCTCCGGGATGAGCAGTTCTTC
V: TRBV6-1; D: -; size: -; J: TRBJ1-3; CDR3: CASSVEIAGNTIYF; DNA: TGTGCCAGCAGTGTGGAGATTGCAGGAAACACCATATATTTT
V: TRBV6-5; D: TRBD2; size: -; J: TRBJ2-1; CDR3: CASSSIGGNEQFF; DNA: TGTGCCAGCAGTTCCATCGGGGGGAATGAGCAGTTCTTC
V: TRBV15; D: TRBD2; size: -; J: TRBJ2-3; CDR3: CATSRDLRPAGGPSDTQYF; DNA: TGTGCCACCAGCAGAGATTTACGCCCAGCGGGGGGGCCATCAGATACGCAGTATTTT
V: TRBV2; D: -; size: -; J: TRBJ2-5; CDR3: CASREGLQETQYF; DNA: TGTGCCAGCAGGGAGGGACTCCAAGAGACCCAGTACTTC
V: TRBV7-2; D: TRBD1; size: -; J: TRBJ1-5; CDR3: CASSRDRGGNQPQHF; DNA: TGTGCCAGCAGCCGTGACAGGGGAGGGAATCAGCCCCAGCATTTT
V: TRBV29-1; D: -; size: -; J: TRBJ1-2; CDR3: CSVGLIQGNYGYTF; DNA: TGCAGCGTTGGCCTCATTCAGGGGAACTATGGCTACACCTTC
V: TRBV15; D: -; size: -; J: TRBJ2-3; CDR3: CATSRSGDTQYF; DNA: TGTGCCACCAGCCGCTCAGGAGATACGCAGTATTTT
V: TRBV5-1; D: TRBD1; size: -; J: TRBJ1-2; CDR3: CASSSQPTGAYGYTF; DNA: TGCGCCAGCAGCTCTCAACCGACAGGGGCCTATGGCTACACCTTC
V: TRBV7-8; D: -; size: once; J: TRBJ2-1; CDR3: CASNPAATYNEQFF; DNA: TGTGCCAGCAACCCCGCGGCCACCTACAATGAGCAGTTCTTC
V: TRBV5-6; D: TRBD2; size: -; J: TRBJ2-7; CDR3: CASSRLAASYEQYF; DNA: TGTGCCAGCAGCCGTCTAGCGGCCTCCTACGAGCAGTACTTC
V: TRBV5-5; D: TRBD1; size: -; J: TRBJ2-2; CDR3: CASSVPGQGNTGELFF; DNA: TGTGCCAGCAGCGTTCCGGGACAGGGGAACACCGGGGAGCTGTTTTTT
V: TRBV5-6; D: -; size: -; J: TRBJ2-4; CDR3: CASSFIRGYGLSKNIQYF; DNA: TGTGCCAGCAGCTTCATTCGGGGATATGGATTGTCCAAAAACATTCAGTACTTC
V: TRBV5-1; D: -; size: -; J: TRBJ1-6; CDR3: CASSLVGGSNSPLHF; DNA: TGCGCCAGCAGCTTGGTCGGGGGGTCTAATTCACCCCTCCACTTT
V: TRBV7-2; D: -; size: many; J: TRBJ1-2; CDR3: CASSLFREYGYTF; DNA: TGTGCCAGCAGCTTATTCCGGGAATATGGCTACACCTTC